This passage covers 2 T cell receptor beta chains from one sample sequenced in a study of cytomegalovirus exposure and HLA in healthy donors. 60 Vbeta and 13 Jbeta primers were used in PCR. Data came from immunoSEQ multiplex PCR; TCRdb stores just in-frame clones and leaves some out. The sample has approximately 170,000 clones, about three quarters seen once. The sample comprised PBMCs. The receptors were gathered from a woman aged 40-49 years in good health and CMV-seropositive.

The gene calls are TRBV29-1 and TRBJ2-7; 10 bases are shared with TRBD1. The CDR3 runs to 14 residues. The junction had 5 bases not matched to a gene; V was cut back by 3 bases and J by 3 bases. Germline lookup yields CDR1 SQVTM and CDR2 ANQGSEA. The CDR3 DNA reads TGCAGCGTTGAGGCCGGGACAGGGGACTACGAGCAGTACTTC. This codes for CSVEAGTGDYEQYF.

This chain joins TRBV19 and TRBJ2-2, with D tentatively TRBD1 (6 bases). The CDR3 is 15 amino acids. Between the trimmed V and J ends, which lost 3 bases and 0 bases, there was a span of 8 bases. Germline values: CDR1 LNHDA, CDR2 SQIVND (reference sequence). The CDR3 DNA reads TGTGCCAGTAGTATCACAGGGACGAACACCGGGGAGCTGTTTTTT. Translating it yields CASSITGTNTGELFF.